A selection of T cell receptor beta chains follows, all from one sample in a study of vaccination effects on CD4 cells after COVID-19. Their cognate antigens are unknown. Here immunoSEQ multiplex PCR was the method, and the copy in TCRdb shows in-frame clones only, minus some. The sample lists some 70,000 clones; approximately 80% were seen once. Source: CD4+ T cells from PBMCs cultured with HCoV-229E spike peptides, taken after COVID-19 vaccination. Receptors were obtained from a human donor who received a COVID-19 vaccine. Each CDR3 is given with its conserved first and last residue. A D gene is named only where the DNA matches it firmly. Some rows mark clone size as missing; the rest say once, few, many or name a class of expanded clone.

clone_size: .; d_call: .; v_call: TRBV12-3/TRBV12-4; j_call: TRBJ2-2; cdr3_nt: TGTGCCAGCAGTTTAAGTCCGGCCGGGGAGCTGTTTTTT; cdr3_aa: CASSLSPAGELFF
clone_size: once; d_call: .; v_call: TRBV6-5; j_call: TRBJ1-1; cdr3_nt: TGTGCCAGCCACTCAGGGATGAACACTGAAGCTTTCTTT; cdr3_aa: CASHSGMNTEAFF
clone_size: .; d_call: TRBD2; v_call: TRBV3-1/TRBV3-2; j_call: TRBJ2-1; cdr3_nt: TGTGCCAGCAGCCCAGATAGCGGGGGACGAGCATGGGAGCAGTTCTTC; cdr3_aa: CASSPDSGGRAWEQFF
clone_size: .; d_call: .; v_call: TRBV5-6; j_call: TRBJ1-1; cdr3_nt: TGTGCCAGCAGCCGCCCGGGAGGGAATGAAGCTTTCTTT; cdr3_aa: CASSRPGGNEAFF
clone_size: .; d_call: .; v_call: TRBV10-3; j_call: TRBJ1-5; cdr3_nt: TGTGCCACCAAAGGATCAGGGTTGAGCAATCAGCCCCAGCATTTT; cdr3_aa: CATKGSGLSNQPQHF
clone_size: once; d_call: .; v_call: TRBV5-1; j_call: TRBJ2-2; cdr3_nt: TGCGCCAGCAGCTTGGCCGGAGGGGGCGACACCGGGGAGCTGTTTTTT; cdr3_aa: CASSLAGGGDTGELFF
clone_size: .; d_call: .; v_call: TRBV18; j_call: TRBJ2-5; cdr3_nt: TGTGCCAGCTCACCAGGTTCAGAGACCCAGTACTTC; cdr3_aa: CASSPGSETQYF
clone_size: .; d_call: .; v_call: TRBV29-1; j_call: TRBJ1-1; cdr3_nt: TGCAGCGTTGACAGGGAGATTGGAACTGAAGCTTTCTTT; cdr3_aa: CSVDREIGTEAFF
clone_size: .; d_call: TRBD1; v_call: TRBV7-2; j_call: TRBJ1-5; cdr3_nt: TGTGCCAGCAGCCATACCGACAGGGCGGGTCAGCCCCAGCATTTT; cdr3_aa: CASSHTDRAGQPQHF
clone_size: once; d_call: .; v_call: TRBV5-1; j_call: TRBJ2-2; cdr3_nt: TGCGCCAGCAGCCTACGATACCCCGGGGAGCTGTTTTTT; cdr3_aa: CASSLRYPGELFF
clone_size: .; d_call: TRBD1; v_call: TRBV4-2; j_call: TRBJ1-6; cdr3_nt: TGTGCCAGCAGCCCGGATGACAGGGGGACTTCACCCCTCCACTTT; cdr3_aa: CASSPDDRGTSPLHF
clone_size: .; d_call: TRBD1; v_call: TRBV7-9; j_call: TRBJ2-2; cdr3_nt: TGTGCCAGCAGCTACCCCGGGACAGGACGCACCGGGGAGCTGTTTTTT; cdr3_aa: CASSYPGTGRTGELFF
clone_size: once; d_call: .; v_call: TRBV6-5; j_call: TRBJ2-1; cdr3_nt: TGTGCCAGCACCTATCGGGGGGCGGGAGAGCAGTTCTTC; cdr3_aa: CASTYRGAGEQFF
clone_size: .; d_call: .; v_call: TRBV21-1; j_call: TRBJ2-1; cdr3_nt: TGTGCGACCCCGGGACTAGCTGGGGACTACAATGAGCAGTTCTTC; cdr3_aa: CATPGLAGDYNEQFF
clone_size: .; d_call: .; v_call: TRBV5-1; j_call: TRBJ1-4; cdr3_nt: TGCGCCAGCAGCTTGGGGACGGTTGCAACTAATGAAAAACTGTTTTTT; cdr3_aa: CASSLGTVATNEKLFF
clone_size: .; d_call: .; v_call: TRBV18; j_call: TRBJ2-2; cdr3_nt: TGTGCCAGCTCACTGGGACTCTACACCGGGGAGCTGTTTTTT; cdr3_aa: CASSLGLYTGELFF
clone_size: few; d_call: TRBD1; v_call: TRBV2; j_call: TRBJ1-2; cdr3_nt: TGTGCCAGCAAGGATTTTACGGGACAGTCCTATGGCTACACCTTC; cdr3_aa: CASKDFTGQSYGYTF
clone_size: few; d_call: .; v_call: TRBV5-8; j_call: TRBJ2-3; cdr3_nt: TGTGCCAGCCCCTCGGTAGACCTTAGCACAGATACGCAGTATTTT; cdr3_aa: CASPSVDLSTDTQYF
clone_size: .; d_call: TRBD1; v_call: TRBV11-2; j_call: TRBJ1-5; cdr3_nt: TGTGCCAACCTTCCGGGACAGGCCAATCAGCCCCAGCATTTT; cdr3_aa: CANLPGQANQPQHF
clone_size: few; d_call: .; v_call: TRBV6-4; j_call: TRBJ1-2; cdr3_nt: TGTGCCAGCAGTGACGGTAATATAGGTGGCTATGGCTACACCTTC; cdr3_aa: CASSDGNIGGYGYTF
clone_size: .; d_call: .; v_call: TRBV24-1; j_call: TRBJ1-2; cdr3_nt: TGTGCCACCAGTGATTTGAGGGATACAGGGATCTATGGCTACACCTTC; cdr3_aa: CATSDLRDTGIYGYTF
clone_size: few; d_call: .; v_call: TRBV5-4; j_call: TRBJ2-5; cdr3_nt: TGTGCCAGCAGCCGTAAATACGGGGGGCCGAGGGAGACCCAGTACTTC; cdr3_aa: CASSRKYGGPRETQYF
clone_size: .; d_call: .; v_call: TRBV4-2; j_call: TRBJ1-2; cdr3_nt: TGTGCCAGCAGAGTAGAACGCGGCTACACCTTC; cdr3_aa: CASRVERGYTF
clone_size: .; d_call: TRBD1; v_call: TRBV6-2/TRBV6-3; j_call: TRBJ1-1; cdr3_nt: TGTGCCAGCAGATACGCAGGGGGCGGGAACACTGAAGCTTTCTTT; cdr3_aa: CASRYAGGGNTEAFF
clone_size: .; d_call: .; v_call: TRBV7-2; j_call: TRBJ2-3; cdr3_nt: TGTGCCAGCAGCTTATCTTATACAGATACGCAGTATTTT; cdr3_aa: CASSLSYTDTQYF
clone_size: once; d_call: .; v_call: TRBV28; j_call: TRBJ2-5; cdr3_nt: TGTGCCAGCAGTTACAGCCAAGAGACCCAGTACTTC; cdr3_aa: CASSYSQETQYF
clone_size: few; d_call: TRBD1; v_call: TRBV18; j_call: TRBJ1-6; cdr3_nt: TGTGCCAGCTCACGAGACACAGGGGGCGATAATTCACCCCTCCACTTT; cdr3_aa: CASSRDTGGDNSPLHF
clone_size: .; d_call: TRBD1; v_call: TRBV24-1; j_call: TRBJ2-1; cdr3_nt: TGTGCCACCCGGGACAGCTCCTACAATGAGCAGTTCTTC; cdr3_aa: CATRDSSYNEQFF
clone_size: .; d_call: .; v_call: TRBV24-1; j_call: TRBJ2-2; cdr3_nt: TGTGCCACCAGTGATTTCGGGACGGTGGGCTTGAACACCGGGGAGCTGTTTTTT; cdr3_aa: CATSDFGTVGLNTGELFF
clone_size: .; d_call: TRBD1; v_call: TRBV19; j_call: TRBJ2-4; cdr3_nt: TGTGCCAGTAGGGACAGGGGCTCAAACATTCAGTACTTC; cdr3_aa: CASRDRGSNIQYF
clone_size: .; d_call: TRBD1; v_call: TRBV29-1; j_call: TRBJ2-1; cdr3_nt: TGCAGCGTTACTTTATTTCAGGGGGCCTCCAATGAGCAGTTCTTC; cdr3_aa: CSVTLFQGASNEQFF
clone_size: .; d_call: TRBD2; v_call: TRBV30; j_call: TRBJ2-3; cdr3_nt: TGTGCCTGGAGTGCTGGGGCGGGGGGATCTGATACGCAGTATTTT; cdr3_aa: CAWSAGAGGSDTQYF
clone_size: .; d_call: TRBD1; v_call: TRBV2; j_call: TRBJ1-6; cdr3_nt: TGTGCCAGCAGACAGGGGGGCAATTCACCCCTCCACTTT; cdr3_aa: CASRQGGNSPLHF
clone_size: few; d_call: .; v_call: TRBV18; j_call: TRBJ1-5; cdr3_nt: TGTGCCAGCTCCGGGTCAGTGGGCAATCAGCCCCAGCATTTT; cdr3_aa: CASSGSVGNQPQHF
clone_size: .; d_call: TRBD1; v_call: TRBV19; j_call: TRBJ1-5; cdr3_nt: TGTGCCAGTAGTTCCAGGGGGCTGAGCAATCAGCCCCAGCATTTT; cdr3_aa: CASSSRGLSNQPQHF
clone_size: .; d_call: .; v_call: TRBV29-1; j_call: TRBJ1-1; cdr3_nt: TGCAGCGTGAGGTTAGGTTTTGGGAACACTGAAGCTTTCTTT; cdr3_aa: CSVRLGFGNTEAFF
clone_size: .; d_call: .; v_call: TRBV5-1; j_call: TRBJ2-5; cdr3_nt: TGCGCCAGCAGCTGGTCAGGCGTTCAATCTTTTCAAGAGACCCAGTACTTC; cdr3_aa: CASSWSGVQSFQETQYF
clone_size: .; d_call: .; v_call: TRBV6-5; j_call: TRBJ2-3; cdr3_nt: TGTGCCAGCAGTTACGGGCTAGCCACAGATACGCAGTATTTT; cdr3_aa: CASSYGLATDTQYF
clone_size: .; d_call: .; v_call: TRBV5-6; j_call: TRBJ2-1; cdr3_nt: TGTGCCAGCAGCCAGCCCGGACGGGTTCTTGGTGAGCAGTTCTTC; cdr3_aa: CASSQPGRVLGEQFF
clone_size: .; d_call: .; v_call: TRBV7-8; j_call: TRBJ1-4; cdr3_nt: TGTGCCAGCAGCCAAAACAGGAGACAACTGTTTTTT; cdr3_aa: CASSQNRRQLFF
clone_size: once; d_call: .; v_call: TRBV27; j_call: TRBJ1-2; cdr3_nt: TGTGCCAGCAGCGAAAGATTACACCACCCCTATGGCTACACCTTC; cdr3_aa: CASSERLHHPYGYTF
clone_size: .; d_call: .; v_call: TRBV5-4; j_call: TRBJ2-3; cdr3_nt: TGTGCCAGCAGCTTGTCGGGGGGCACTCCAGATACGCAGTATTTT; cdr3_aa: CASSLSGGTPDTQYF
clone_size: .; d_call: TRBD1; v_call: TRBV30; j_call: TRBJ1-2; cdr3_nt: TGTGCCTGGAGTAGGCAAACAGGGGGTAGCTATGGCTACACCTTC; cdr3_aa: CAWSRQTGGSYGYTF
clone_size: once; d_call: .; v_call: TRBV6-5; j_call: TRBJ1-1; cdr3_nt: TGTGCCAGCGATAGATACGGGGGTGAGGCTTTCTTT; cdr3_aa: CASDRYGGEAFF
clone_size: .; d_call: .; v_call: TRBV7-2; j_call: TRBJ1-2; cdr3_nt: TGTGCCAGCCGCCCTCCGCGGACCGGAGAGGCAGGCTACACCTTC; cdr3_aa: CASRPPRTGEAGYTF
clone_size: .; d_call: .; v_call: TRBV20-1; j_call: TRBJ2-3; cdr3_nt: TGCAGTGCTAGAGATCGGGATACGCAGTATTTT; cdr3_aa: CSARDRDTQYF
clone_size: few; d_call: .; v_call: TRBV3-1/TRBV3-2; j_call: TRBJ1-1; cdr3_nt: TGTGCCAGCAGCCAAGAAGACCGGAACACTGAAGCTTTCTTT; cdr3_aa: CASSQEDRNTEAFF
clone_size: .; d_call: .; v_call: TRBV2; j_call: TRBJ2-5; cdr3_nt: TGTGCCAGCAAGATAGTTAGGGGGGGAGAGACCCAGTACTTC; cdr3_aa: CASKIVRGGETQYF
clone_size: .; d_call: .; v_call: TRBV6-1; j_call: TRBJ1-2; cdr3_nt: TGTGCCAGCAGTGATCCTCATATAGCTAACTATGGCTACACCTTC; cdr3_aa: CASSDPHIANYGYTF
clone_size: .; d_call: .; v_call: TRBV21-1; j_call: TRBJ1-4; cdr3_nt: TGTGCCAGCAGCAAAAAGGGGGACGGCAGACTTAATGAAAAACTGTTTTTT; cdr3_aa: CASSKKGDGRLNEKLFF
clone_size: .; d_call: .; v_call: TRBV2; j_call: TRBJ1-6; cdr3_nt: TGTGCCAGCCGGCTCTATAATTCACCCCTCCACTTT; cdr3_aa: CASRLYNSPLHF
clone_size: .; d_call: .; v_call: TRBV5-1; j_call: TRBJ1-3; cdr3_nt: TGCGCCAGCAGCCCTTCCGGACAGTACTCTGGAAACACCATATATTTT; cdr3_aa: CASSPSGQYSGNTIYF
clone_size: .; d_call: TRBD2; v_call: TRBV18; j_call: TRBJ2-5; cdr3_nt: TGTGCCAGCTCACCAGGACTAGCGGGGAAAGAGACCCAGTACTTC; cdr3_aa: CASSPGLAGKETQYF
clone_size: .; d_call: .; v_call: TRBV19; j_call: TRBJ2-4; cdr3_nt: TGTGCCAGTAGTATAGAAGAAGGGAGGTTCATTCAGTACTTC; cdr3_aa: CASSIEEGRFIQYF
clone_size: .; d_call: .; v_call: TRBV28; j_call: TRBJ1-3; cdr3_nt: TGTGCCAGCAGGACGGGGGGTCTCTCTGGAAACACCATATATTTT; cdr3_aa: CASRTGGLSGNTIYF
clone_size: .; d_call: .; v_call: TRBV6-5; j_call: TRBJ2-4; cdr3_nt: TGTGCCAGCTCAAGGGACGCCAAAAACATTCAGTACTTC; cdr3_aa: CASSRDAKNIQYF
clone_size: .; d_call: .; v_call: TRBV11-2; j_call: TRBJ1-5; cdr3_nt: TGTGCCAGCAGCTTAGAGGGGGCAGCTGGTTATAGCAATCAGCCCCAGCATTTT; cdr3_aa: CASSLEGAAGYSNQPQHF
clone_size: .; d_call: .; v_call: TRBV7-6; j_call: TRBJ2-5; cdr3_nt: TGTGCCAGCAGCTCCCGAGGGGAGACCCAGTACTTC; cdr3_aa: CASSSRGETQYF
clone_size: .; d_call: .; v_call: TRBV27; j_call: TRBJ1-1; cdr3_nt: TGTGCCAGCAGTCCGCGTTGGGTGACTGAAGCTTTCTTT; cdr3_aa: CASSPRWVTEAFF
clone_size: .; d_call: .; v_call: TRBV3-1/TRBV3-2; j_call: TRBJ1-3; cdr3_nt: TGTGCCAGCAGCCAGCCATATACAGGGATCTCTGGAAACACCATATATTTT; cdr3_aa: CASSQPYTGISGNTIYF